This TCR beta chain was sequenced during a study of OX40 agonist ivuxolimab in advanced cancers. Regarding the study as a whole: The expanded peripheral T cells' antigen specificity was not determined.

Sequenced by immunoSEQ multiplex PCR; TCRdb stores in-frame clones only, minus some. The sample shows around 95,000 clones, around 90% of them seen only once. Germline CDR1 reads SEHNR; CDR2 reads FQNEAQ (reference sequence). V was shortened by 1 base and J by 6 bases, with 10 bases between the two germline ends. The CDR3 is 14 amino acids. Concerning this clone: What it binds is unknown.

The chain links TRBV7-9 to TRBJ2-1; TRBD1 is a possible D gene (6 bases). The sequences come from CD4+ or CD8+ T cells sorted from blood, collected in a trial of the OX40 agonist ivuxolimab. The source is an adult with an advanced solid tumor such as melanoma, head and neck, liver or kidney cancer. The CDR3 region has the DNA TGTGCCAGCAGCTTAGGGACAGTGAGCAATGAGCAGTTCTTC. It yields the protein CASSLGTVSNEQFF.